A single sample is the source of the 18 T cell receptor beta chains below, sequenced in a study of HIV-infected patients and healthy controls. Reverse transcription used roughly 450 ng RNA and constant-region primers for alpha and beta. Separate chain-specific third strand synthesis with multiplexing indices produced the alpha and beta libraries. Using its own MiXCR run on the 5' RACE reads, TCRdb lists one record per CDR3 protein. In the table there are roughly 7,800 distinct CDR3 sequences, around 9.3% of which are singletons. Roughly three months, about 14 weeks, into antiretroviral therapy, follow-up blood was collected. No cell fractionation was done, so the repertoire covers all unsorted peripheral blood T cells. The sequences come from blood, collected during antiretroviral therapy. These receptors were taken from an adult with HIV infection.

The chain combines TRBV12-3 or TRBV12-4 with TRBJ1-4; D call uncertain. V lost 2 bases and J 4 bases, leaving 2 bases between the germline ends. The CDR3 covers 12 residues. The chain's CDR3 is CASSLINEKLFF. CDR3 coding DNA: TGTGCCAGCAGTTTAATTAATGAAAAACTGTTTTTT.

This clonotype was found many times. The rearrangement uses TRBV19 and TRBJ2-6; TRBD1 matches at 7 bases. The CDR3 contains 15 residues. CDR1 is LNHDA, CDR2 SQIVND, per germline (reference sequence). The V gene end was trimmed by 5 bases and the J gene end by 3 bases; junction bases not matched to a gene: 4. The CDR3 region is CASSPRTGGANVLTF. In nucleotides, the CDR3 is TGTGCCAGTAGTCCCCGGACAGGTGGGGCCAACGTCCTGACTTTC. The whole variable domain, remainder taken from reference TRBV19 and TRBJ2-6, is DGGITQSPKYLFRKEGQNVTLSCEQNLNHDAMYWYRQDPGQGLRLIYYSQIVNDFQKGDIAEGYSVSREKKESFPLTVTSAQKNPTAFYLCASSPRTGGANVLTFGAGSRLTVL.

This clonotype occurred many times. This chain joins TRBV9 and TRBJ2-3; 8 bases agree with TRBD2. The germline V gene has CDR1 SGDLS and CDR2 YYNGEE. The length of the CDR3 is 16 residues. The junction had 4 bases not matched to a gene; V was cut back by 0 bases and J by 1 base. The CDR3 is CASSVAGGQGTDTQYF. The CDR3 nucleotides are TGTGCCAGCAGCGTAGCGGGGGGGCAGGGCACAGATACGCAGTATTTT.

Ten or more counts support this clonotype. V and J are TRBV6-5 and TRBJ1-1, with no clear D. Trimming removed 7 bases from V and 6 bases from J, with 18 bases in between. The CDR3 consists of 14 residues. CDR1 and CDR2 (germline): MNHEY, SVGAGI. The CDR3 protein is CASTTRIRDPEAFF. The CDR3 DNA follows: TGTGCCAGCACCACCAGGATACGCGACCCTGAAGCTTTCTTT.

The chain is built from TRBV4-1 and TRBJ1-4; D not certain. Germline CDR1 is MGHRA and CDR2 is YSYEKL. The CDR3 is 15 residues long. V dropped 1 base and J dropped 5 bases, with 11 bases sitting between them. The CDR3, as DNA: TGCGCCAGCAGCCAAGCCGGCGGGGAAAATGAAAAACTGTTTTTT. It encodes CASSQAGGENEKLFF.

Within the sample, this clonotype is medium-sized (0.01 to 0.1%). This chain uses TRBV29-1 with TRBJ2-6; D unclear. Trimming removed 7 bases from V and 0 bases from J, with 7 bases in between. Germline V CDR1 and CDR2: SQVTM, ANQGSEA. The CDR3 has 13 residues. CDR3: CSALISGANVLTF. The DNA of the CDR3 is TGCAGCGCCTTAATCTCTGGGGCCAACGTCCTGACTTTC.

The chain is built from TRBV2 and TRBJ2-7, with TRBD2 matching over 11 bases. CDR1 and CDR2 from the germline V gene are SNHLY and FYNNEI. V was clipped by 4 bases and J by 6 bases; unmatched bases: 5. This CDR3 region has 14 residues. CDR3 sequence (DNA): TGTGCCAGCAGTGGACTAGCGGGATTCAGCGAGCAGTACTTC. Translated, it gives CASSGLAGFSEQYF.

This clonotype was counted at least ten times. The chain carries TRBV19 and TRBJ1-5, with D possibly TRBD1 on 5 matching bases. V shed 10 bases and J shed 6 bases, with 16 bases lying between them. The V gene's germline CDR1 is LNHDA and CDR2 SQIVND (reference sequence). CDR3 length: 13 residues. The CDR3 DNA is TGTGCCACCGCAAGGGGTGCTGGTCAGCCCCAGCATTTT. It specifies CATARGAGQPQHF.

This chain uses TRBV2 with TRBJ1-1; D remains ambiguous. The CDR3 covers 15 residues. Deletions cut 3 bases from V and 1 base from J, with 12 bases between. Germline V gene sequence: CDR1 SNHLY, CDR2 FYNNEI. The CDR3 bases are TGTGCCAGCAGTGACTCGGTGCGGAAGAACACTGAAGCTTTCTTT. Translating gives CASSDSVRKNTEAFF.

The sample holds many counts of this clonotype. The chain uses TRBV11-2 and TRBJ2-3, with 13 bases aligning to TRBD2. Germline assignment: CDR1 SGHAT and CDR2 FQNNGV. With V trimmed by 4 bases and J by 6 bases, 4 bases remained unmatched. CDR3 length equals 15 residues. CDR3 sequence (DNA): TGTGCCAGCAGCTCTACTAGCGGGAGGGCGGATACGCAGTATTTT. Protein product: CASSSTSGRADTQYF.

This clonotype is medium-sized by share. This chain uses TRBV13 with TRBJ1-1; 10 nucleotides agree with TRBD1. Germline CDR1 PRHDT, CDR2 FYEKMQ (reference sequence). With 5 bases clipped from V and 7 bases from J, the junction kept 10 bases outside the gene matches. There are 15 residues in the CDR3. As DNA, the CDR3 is TGTGCCAGCAGCGACAGCCTGGACAGGGGGTTTGAAGCTTTCTTT. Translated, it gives CASSDSLDRGFEAFF.

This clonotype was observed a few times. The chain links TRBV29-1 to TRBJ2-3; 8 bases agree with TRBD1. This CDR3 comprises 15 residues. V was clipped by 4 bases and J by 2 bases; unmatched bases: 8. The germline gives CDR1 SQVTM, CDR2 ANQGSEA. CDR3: CSVALAGGVTDTQYF. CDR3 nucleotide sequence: TGCAGCGTTGCGTTGGCAGGGGGCGTCACAGATACGCAGTATTTT.

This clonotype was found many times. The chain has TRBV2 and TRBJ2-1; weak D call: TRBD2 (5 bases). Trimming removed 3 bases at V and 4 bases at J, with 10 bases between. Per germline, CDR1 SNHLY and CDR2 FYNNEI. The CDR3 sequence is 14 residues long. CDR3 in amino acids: CASSDRGFYNEQFF. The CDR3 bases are TGTGCCAGCAGTGACCGGGGATTTTACAATGAGCAGTTCTTC.

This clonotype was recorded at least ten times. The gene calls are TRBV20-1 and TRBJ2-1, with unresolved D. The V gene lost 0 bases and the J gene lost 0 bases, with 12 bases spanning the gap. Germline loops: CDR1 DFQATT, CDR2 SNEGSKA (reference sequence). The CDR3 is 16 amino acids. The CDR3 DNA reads TGCAGTGCTAGAGATCTGAGTCAGAGCTCCTACAATGAGCAGTTCTTC. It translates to CSARDLSQSSYNEQFF.

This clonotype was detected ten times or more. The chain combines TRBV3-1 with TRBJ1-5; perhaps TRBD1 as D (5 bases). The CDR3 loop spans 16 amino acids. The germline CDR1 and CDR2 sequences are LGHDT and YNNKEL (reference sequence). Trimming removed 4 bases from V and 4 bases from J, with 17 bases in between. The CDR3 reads CASSPTDLGGNQPQHF. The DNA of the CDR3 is TGTGCCAGCAGCCCCACGGACCTGGGGGGGAATCAGCCCCAGCATTTT. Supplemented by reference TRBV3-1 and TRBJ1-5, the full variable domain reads DTAVSQTPKYLVTQMGNDKSIKCEQNLGHDTMYWYKQDSKKFLKIMFSYNNKELIINETVPNRFSPKSPDKAHLNLHINSLELGDSAVYFCASSPTDLGGNQPQHFGDGTRLSIL.

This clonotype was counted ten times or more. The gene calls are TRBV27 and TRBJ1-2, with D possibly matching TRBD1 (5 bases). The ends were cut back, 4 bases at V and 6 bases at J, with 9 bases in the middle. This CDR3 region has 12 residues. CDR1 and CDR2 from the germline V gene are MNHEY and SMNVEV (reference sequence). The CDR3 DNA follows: TGTGCCAGCAGTTCCCGGGGGGATGGCTACACCTTC. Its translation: CASSSRGDGYTF.

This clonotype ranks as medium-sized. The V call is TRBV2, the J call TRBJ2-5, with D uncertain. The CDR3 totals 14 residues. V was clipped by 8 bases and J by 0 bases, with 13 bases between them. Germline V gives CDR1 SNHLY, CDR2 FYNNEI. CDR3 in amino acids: CASEPSAYQETQYF. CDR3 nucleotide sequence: TGTGCCAGCGAACCATCCGCTTACCAAGAGACCCAGTACTTC.

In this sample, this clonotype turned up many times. The CDR3 DNA reads TGTGCCAGCAGCATATACACAGATACGCAGTATTTT. Translating it yields CASSIYTDTQYF. This chain connects TRBV3-1 to TRBJ2-3; D remains unclear. V gave up 5 bases and J gave up 2 bases, with 5 bases separating them. The CDR3 totals 12 residues. Germline V CDR1 and CDR2: LGHDT, YNNKEL (reference sequence).